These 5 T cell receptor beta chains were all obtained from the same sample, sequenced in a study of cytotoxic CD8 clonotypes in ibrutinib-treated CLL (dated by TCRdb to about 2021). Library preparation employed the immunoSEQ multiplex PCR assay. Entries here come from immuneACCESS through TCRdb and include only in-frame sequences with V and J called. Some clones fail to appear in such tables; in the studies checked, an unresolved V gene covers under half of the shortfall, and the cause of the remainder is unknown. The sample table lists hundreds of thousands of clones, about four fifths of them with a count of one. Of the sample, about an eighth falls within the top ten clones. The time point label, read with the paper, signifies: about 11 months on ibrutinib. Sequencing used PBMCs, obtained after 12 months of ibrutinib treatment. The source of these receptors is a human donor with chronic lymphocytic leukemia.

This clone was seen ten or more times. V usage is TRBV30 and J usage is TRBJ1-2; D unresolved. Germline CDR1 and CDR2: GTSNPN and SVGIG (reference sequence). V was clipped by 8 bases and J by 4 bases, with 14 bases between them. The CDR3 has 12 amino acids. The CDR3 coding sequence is TGTGCCGGTAAAGCCCCATTCTATGGCTACACCTTC. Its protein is CAGKAPFYGYTF.

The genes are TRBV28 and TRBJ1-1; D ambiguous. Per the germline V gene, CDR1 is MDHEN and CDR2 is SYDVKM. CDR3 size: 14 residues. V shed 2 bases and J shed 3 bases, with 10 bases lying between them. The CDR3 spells CASSLRGRDTEAFF. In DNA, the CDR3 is TGTGCCAGCAGTTTAAGAGGGAGGGACACTGAAGCTTTCTTT. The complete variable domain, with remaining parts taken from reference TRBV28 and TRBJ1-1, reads DVKVTQSSRYLVKRTGEKVFLECVQDMDHENMFWYRQDPGLGLRLIYFSYDVKMKEKGDIPEGYSVSREKKERFSLILESASTNQTSMYLCASSLRGRDTEAFFGQGTRLTVV.

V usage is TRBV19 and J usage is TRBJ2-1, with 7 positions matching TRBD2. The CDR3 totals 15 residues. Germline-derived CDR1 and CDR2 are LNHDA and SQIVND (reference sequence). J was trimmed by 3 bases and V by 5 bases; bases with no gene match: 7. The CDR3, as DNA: TGTGCCAGTAGTCCAGCGGGACCAAACTACAATGAGCAGTTCTTC. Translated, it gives CASSPAGPNYNEQFF.

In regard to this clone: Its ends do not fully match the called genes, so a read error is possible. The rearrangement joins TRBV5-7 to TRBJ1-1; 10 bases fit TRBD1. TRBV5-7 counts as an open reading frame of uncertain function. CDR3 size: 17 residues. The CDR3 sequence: CASSPGTGEKGRRGRTF. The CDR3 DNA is TGTGCCAGCAGCCCTGGGACAGGGGAAAAGGGTAGGAGAGGACGGACCTTT.

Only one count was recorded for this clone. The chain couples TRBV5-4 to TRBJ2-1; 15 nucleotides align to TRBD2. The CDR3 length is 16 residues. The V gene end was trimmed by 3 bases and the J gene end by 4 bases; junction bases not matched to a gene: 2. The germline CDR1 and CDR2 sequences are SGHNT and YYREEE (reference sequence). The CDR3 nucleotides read TGTGCCAGCAGCTGGACTAGCGGGGGGGCGTACAATGAGCAGTTCTTC. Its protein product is CASSWTSGGAYNEQFF.